This T cell receptor beta chain is drawn from a study of identical twins' blood T cells. Study conclusions and caveats: Twin similarity might stem from environmental factors, not only genetics.

TCRdb itself ran the 5' RACE reads through MiXCR, one entry per CDR3 protein. The sample has 300,000 to 400,000 distinct CDR3 sequences, approximately 30% seen once; the top ten hold 5.5% to 7%. Comments on this clonotype: Its antigen remains unknown.

Per the germline V gene, CDR1 is SQVTM and CDR2 is ANQGSEA. The length of the CDR3 is 13 residues. This TCR was sampled from a woman aged 18-55 years in good health. Sequences were obtained from PBMCs. The J gene is TRBJ2-3, the V gene TRBV29-1; D is perhaps TRBD1 (6 bases). The J call may be wrong; the DNA end is better matched by TRBJ1-5. In DNA, the CDR3 is TGCAGCGTGGGGCCCTGGGAGGGGGATACGCAGCATTTT. Translation gives CSVGPWEGDTQHF.